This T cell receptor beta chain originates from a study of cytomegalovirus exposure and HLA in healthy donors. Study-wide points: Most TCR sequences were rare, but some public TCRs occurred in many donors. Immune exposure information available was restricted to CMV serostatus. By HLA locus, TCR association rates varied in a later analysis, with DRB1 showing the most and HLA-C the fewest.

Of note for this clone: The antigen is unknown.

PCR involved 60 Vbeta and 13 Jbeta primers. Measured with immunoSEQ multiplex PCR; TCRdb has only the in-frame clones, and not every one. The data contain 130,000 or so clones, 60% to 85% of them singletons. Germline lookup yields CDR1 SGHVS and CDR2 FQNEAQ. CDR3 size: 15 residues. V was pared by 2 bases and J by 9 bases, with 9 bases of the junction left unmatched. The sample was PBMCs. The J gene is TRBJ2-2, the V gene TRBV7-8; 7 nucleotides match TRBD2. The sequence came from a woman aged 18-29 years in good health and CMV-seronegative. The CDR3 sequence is CASSLRREGSRELFF. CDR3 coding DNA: TGTGCCAGCAGCTTACGCAGGGAGGGGTCTCGGGAGCTGTTTTTT.